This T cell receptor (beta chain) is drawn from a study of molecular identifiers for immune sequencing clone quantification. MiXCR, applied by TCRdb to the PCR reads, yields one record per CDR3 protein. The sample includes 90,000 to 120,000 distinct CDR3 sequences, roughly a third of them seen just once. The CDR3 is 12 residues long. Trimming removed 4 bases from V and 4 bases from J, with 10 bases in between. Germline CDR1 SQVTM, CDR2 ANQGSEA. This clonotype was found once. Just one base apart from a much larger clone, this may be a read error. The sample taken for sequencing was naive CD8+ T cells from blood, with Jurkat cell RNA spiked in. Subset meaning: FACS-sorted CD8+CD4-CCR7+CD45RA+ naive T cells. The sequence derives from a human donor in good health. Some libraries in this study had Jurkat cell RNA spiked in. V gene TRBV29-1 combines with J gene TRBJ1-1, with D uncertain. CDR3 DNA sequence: TGCAGCGTTGTTTCACTGAGCACTGAAGCTTTCTTT. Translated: CSVVSLSTEAFF.